This T cell receptor beta chain was captured in a study of cytomegalovirus exposure and HLA in healthy donors. Study results and limitations: An apparent linkage of common viral pathogens to several of the most significant clusters emerged in a later analysis.

PCR primers comprised 60 Vbeta and 13 Jbeta primers. Only in-frame clones appear in the TCRdb table, and some are missing; sequencing was by immunoSEQ multiplex PCR. The sample has 200,000 to 250,000 clones, about 79% seen once. The sample holds a few counts of this clone. Its antigen is still unknown. The CDR3 covers 14 residues. V shed 2 bases and J shed 1 base, with 7 bases lying between them. Germline CDR1 and CDR2: SGHTA and FQGTGA. The clonotype comes from a man aged 18 to 29 in good health and CMV-seronegative. The chain has TRBV7-3 and TRBJ2-3; D not certain. The specimen was PBMCs. The CDR3 DNA is TGTGCCAGCAGCTTATCGTCTGGCACAGATACGCAGTATTTT. The encoded protein is CASSLSSGTDTQYF.